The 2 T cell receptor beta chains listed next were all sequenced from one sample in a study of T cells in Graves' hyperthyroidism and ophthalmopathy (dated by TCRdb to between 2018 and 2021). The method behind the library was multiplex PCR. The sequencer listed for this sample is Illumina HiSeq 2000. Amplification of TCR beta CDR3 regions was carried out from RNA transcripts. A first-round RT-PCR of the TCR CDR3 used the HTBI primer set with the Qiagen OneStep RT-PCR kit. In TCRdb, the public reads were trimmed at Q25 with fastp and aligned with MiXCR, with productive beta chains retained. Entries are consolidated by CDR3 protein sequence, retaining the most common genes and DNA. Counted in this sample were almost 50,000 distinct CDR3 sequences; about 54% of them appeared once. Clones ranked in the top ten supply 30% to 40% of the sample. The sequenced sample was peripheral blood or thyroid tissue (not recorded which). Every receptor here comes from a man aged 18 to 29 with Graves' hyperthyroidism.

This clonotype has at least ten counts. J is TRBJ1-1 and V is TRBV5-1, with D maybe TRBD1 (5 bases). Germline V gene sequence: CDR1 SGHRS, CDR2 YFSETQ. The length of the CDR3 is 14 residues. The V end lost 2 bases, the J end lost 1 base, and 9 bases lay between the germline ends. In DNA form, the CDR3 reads TGCGCCAGCAGCTTATGGGACGCGAACACTGAAGCTTTCTTT. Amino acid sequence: CASSLWDANTEAFF.

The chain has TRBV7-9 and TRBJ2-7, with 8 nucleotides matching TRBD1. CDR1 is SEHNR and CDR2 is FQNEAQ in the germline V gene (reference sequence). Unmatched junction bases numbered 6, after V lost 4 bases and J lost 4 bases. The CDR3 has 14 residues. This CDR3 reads CASSSQGAFYEQYF. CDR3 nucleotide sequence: TGTGCCAGCAGCTCGCAGGGGGCGTTTTACGAGCAGTACTTC.